Presented here are 31 T cell receptor beta chains from one specimen sequenced in a study of identical twins (dated by TCRdb to 2015 to 2016). The library was obtained by 5' RACE. Sequencing took place on an Illumina HiSeq 2000. TCRdb reanalyzed the raw reads on its own, using fastp at Q25 for trimming and MiXCR for clone calling, and kept in-frame beta chains. Entries that share a CDR3 protein sequence are merged under the most common genes and DNA. The sample table lists hundreds of thousands of distinct CDR3 sequences, about 12% of them with a count of one. Together, the top ten hold approximately 7.9% of the sample. This same sample was also taken into another study, of yellow fever vaccine responses in identical twins.

The specimen was CD8+ T cells sorted from blood. These receptors were taken from a woman between 18 and 30 years old in good health.

V usage is TRBV3-1 and J usage is TRBJ2-3, with 8 nucleotides matching TRBD2. The CDR3 extends over 16 amino acids. The V gene end was trimmed by 4 bases and the J gene end by 3 bases; junction bases not matched to a gene: 9. CDR1 and CDR2 (germline): LGHDT, YNNKEL (reference sequence). Written as DNA, the CDR3 is TGTGCCAGCAGCCCCAATAGCGGGAAGATTACAGATACGCAGTATTTT. This codes for CASSPNSGKITDTQYF.

This clonotype was seen repeatedly, ten times or more. The gene calls are TRBV7-9 and TRBJ2-1; TRBD2 agrees at 9 bases. This CDR3 has 15 amino acids. Trimming removed 3 bases from V and 6 bases from J; junction bases left unmatched: 6. CDR1 and CDR2 (germline): SEHNR, FQNEAQ (reference sequence). CDR3 in DNA: TGTGCCAGCAGCTTGGGCCTAGCGGGGCCCAATGAGCAGTTCTTC. Its translation: CASSLGLAGPNEQFF.

V and J are TRBV28 and TRBJ1-1; D is possibly TRBD1 (5 bases). The CDR3 sequence is 15 residues long. V shed 7 bases and J shed 1 base, with 16 bases lying between them. CDR1 and CDR2 (germline): MDHEN, SYDVKM. CDR3 in DNA: TGTGCCAGCACCCGACGGGAGGGACCGAACACTGAAGCTTTCTTT. Protein product: CASTRREGPNTEAFF.

This clonotype has more than one count but fewer than ten. This rearrangement joins TRBV28 to TRBJ1-5; D remains ambiguous. Germline CDR1 is MDHEN and CDR2 is SYDVKM. The CDR3 is 14 residues long. The germline V and J ends were trimmed by 3 bases and 4 bases, with 10 bases remaining between them. CDR3: CASSFSSLNQPQHF. CDR3 nucleotide sequence: TGTGCCAGCAGTTTTTCCTCACTGAATCAGCCCCAGCATTTT.

The rearrangement links TRBV28 to TRBJ2-2, with unresolved D. The CDR3 totals 16 residues. Trimming stripped 5 bases from V and 0 bases from J, with 13 bases between. Germline values: CDR1 MDHEN, CDR2 SYDVKM. Written as DNA, the CDR3 is TGTGCCAGCAGTCACCTAACACCTACGAACACCGGGGAGCTGTTTTTT. It codes for CASSHLTPTNTGELFF.

This clonotype was observed many times. The rearrangement uses TRBV5-5 and TRBJ2-1, with unresolved D. The germline V gene encodes CDR1 SGHKS and CDR2 YYEKEE (reference sequence). This CDR3 region has 13 residues. The V gene lost 1 base and the J gene lost 6 bases, with 8 bases spanning the gap. The CDR3 here is CASSLMSGNEQFF. CDR3 coding DNA: TGTGCCAGCAGCTTGATGAGTGGCAATGAGCAGTTCTTC.

This chain links TRBV28 with TRBJ2-7; no firm D call. Germline V gives CDR1 MDHEN, CDR2 SYDVKM. The CDR3 length is 13 residues. The V end was cut by 5 bases, the J end by 6 bases, with 14 bases between. CDR3 DNA: TGTGCCAGCAGTACTGGCAGGTTTGCCGAGCAGTACGTC. Translation gives CASSTGRFAEQYV.

This rearrangement joins TRBV29-1 to TRBJ2-2, with 10 nucleotides matching TRBD2. The J segment lost 2 bases and the V segment lost 5 bases, leaving 5 bases of the junction unmatched. The CDR3 is 15 amino acids. Germline lookup yields CDR1 SQVTM and CDR2 ANQGSEA. CDR3 sequence reads: CSVYIAGGNTGELFF. In DNA form, the CDR3 reads TGCAGCGTTTATATAGCGGGGGGAAACACCGGGGAGCTGTTTTTT.

This clonotype occurred many times. The rearrangement joins TRBV20-1 to TRBJ2-3; D uncertain. Trimming left V 6 bases short and J 0 bases short, with 19 bases between. This CDR3 has 16 residues. The germline V gene has CDR1 DFQATT and CDR2 SNEGSKA (reference sequence). The CDR3 here is CSALSGFDTSTDTQYF. As DNA, the CDR3 is TGCAGTGCCCTCTCTGGGTTCGATACTAGCACAGATACGCAGTATTTT.

The V and J genes are TRBV5-1 and TRBJ2-7, with no clear D. The CDR3 spans 13 residues. V lost 0 bases to trimming and J lost 5 bases, with 9 bases between them. Germline CDR1 reads SGHRS; CDR2 reads YFSETQ. CDR3 sequence reads: CASSLARSHEQYF. The CDR3 region has the DNA TGCGCCAGCAGCTTGGCCAGGTCCCACGAGCAGTACTTC.

This clonotype was counted between two and nine times. The gene calls are TRBV15 and TRBJ2-3; TRBD2 matches 12 bases. The V and J ends lost 0 bases and 5 bases, in that order; junction bases with no gene match: 15. The CDR3 consists of 20 residues. Germline CDR1 reads LNHNV; CDR2 reads YYDKDF (reference sequence). The CDR3: CATSRDKLAGGSGFVDTQYF. In nucleotides, the CDR3 is TGTGCCACCAGCAGAGATAAACTAGCGGGAGGTTCCGGCTTCGTAGATACGCAGTATTTT.

The sample holds many counts of this clonotype. J is TRBJ1-2 and V is TRBV12-3 or TRBV12-4; no clear D gene. Between the trimmed V and J ends, which lost 3 bases and 4 bases, there was a span of 9 bases. The length of the CDR3 is 13 residues. CDR3 sequence: CASSFSRTYGYTF. Written as DNA, the CDR3 is TGTGCCAGCAGTTTCTCTAGAACCTATGGCTACACCTTC.

V is TRBV20-1 and J is TRBJ1-2; D is uncertain. Germline V gene sequence: CDR1 DFQATT, CDR2 SNEGSKA (reference sequence). The CDR3 is made up of 13 amino acids. Trimming cost V 6 bases and J 6 bases, with 17 bases left between them. CDR3 sequence (DNA): TGCAGTGCCACCCGGGGTAGGCACAATGGCTACACCTTC. It translates to CSATRGRHNGYTF.

This clonotype was seen many times. V gene TRBV28 combines with J gene TRBJ2-5; D might be TRBD2 (5 bases). This CDR3 comprises 13 residues. Trimming took off 4 bases at V and 2 bases at J, with 8 bases between the two ends. Germline V gene sequence: CDR1 MDHEN, CDR2 SYDVKM. The DNA for the CDR3 is TGTGCCAGCAGTTACTTAGCGCAAGAGACCCAGTACTTC. Translated, it gives CASSYLAQETQYF. The variable domain in full, with the rest retrieved from reference TRBV28 and TRBJ2-5, is DVKVTQSSRYLVKRTGEKVFLECVQDMDHENMFWYRQDPGLGLRLIYFSYDVKMKEKGDIPEGYSVSREKKERFSLILESASTNQTSMYLCASSYLAQETQYFGPGTRLLVL.

V gene TRBV6-2 or TRBV6-3 combines with J gene TRBJ2-5; 7 positions match TRBD1. The germline V gene encodes CDR1 MNHEY and CDR2 SVGEGT. V was clipped by 4 bases and J by 1 base; unmatched bases: 6. CDR3 length: 15 residues. CDR3: CASSSPTGRQETQYF. The CDR3, as DNA: TGTGCCAGCAGTTCGCCGACAGGGCGCCAAGAGACCCAGTACTTC.

The CDR3 region is CASSVSGIDQPQHF. The DNA for the CDR3 is TGTGCCAGCAGCGTATCTGGGATTGATCAGCCCCAGCATTTT. The chain is built from TRBV9 and TRBJ1-5; D is unresolved. The CDR3 is made up of 14 amino acids. CDR1 is SGDLS, CDR2 YYNGEE, per germline. The V and J ends lost 1 base and 5 bases respectively, with 10 bases between them.

This clonotype was counted at least ten times. The rearrangement uses TRBV12-3 or TRBV12-4 and TRBJ2-2; 7 nucleotides match TRBD1. The trim removed 5 bases at V and 2 bases at J, leaving 2 bases unmatched. The CDR3 spans 14 residues. In nucleotides, the CDR3 is TGTGCCAGCAGTCGGGACAGTAACACCGGGGAGCTGTTTTTT. Translation: CASSRDSNTGELFF.

The chain employs TRBV14 and TRBJ2-7; D is unclear. Germline V gene sequence: CDR1 SGHDN, CDR2 FVKESK. Trimming removed 0 bases at V and 5 bases at J, with 5 bases between. The CDR3 sequence is 12 residues long. Here the CDR3 DNA reads TGTGCCAGCAGCCAAGATAGCCACGAGCAGTACGTC. Residues: CASSQDSHEQYV.

This clonotype was detected only a few times. The rearrangement links TRBV20-1 to TRBJ1-2; no definite D call. Germline CDR1 and CDR2: DFQATT and SNEGSKA (reference sequence). With 3 bases removed from V and 8 bases from J, the gap between germline ends came to 13 bases. The CDR3 length is 12 residues. In nucleotides, the CDR3 is TGCAGTGCTAGCCCCTTTGACGCCGGCTACACCTTC. As protein: CSASPFDAGYTF.

This clonotype was seen repeatedly, ten times or more. J is TRBJ2-5 and V is TRBV4-1; no definite D call. The germline V gene has CDR1 MGHRA and CDR2 YSYEKL. There are 14 residues in the CDR3. Between the trimmed V and J ends, which lost 0 bases and 4 bases, there was a span of 9 bases. CDR3 bases: TGCGCCAGCAGCCAAGATCGGTGGGGAGAGACCCAGTACTTC. This codes for CASSQDRWGETQYF.

This clonotype appeared a few times. The chain employs TRBV20-1 and TRBJ2-7, with D maybe TRBD1 (6 bases). Germline V CDR1 and CDR2: DFQATT, SNEGSKA (reference sequence). With 2 bases removed from V and 4 bases from J, the gap between germline ends came to 12 bases. The CDR3 runs to 13 residues. The CDR3 sequence: CSARWPDSYEQYV. The CDR3 nucleotides read TGCAGTGCTAGATGGCCGGACAGTTACGAGCAGTACGTC.

The rearrangement links TRBV5-1 to TRBJ2-7; the D is unclear. V shed 4 bases and J shed 0 bases, with 8 bases lying between them. The CDR3 sequence is 13 residues long. Germline lookup yields CDR1 SGHRS and CDR2 YFSETQ. The CDR3 bases are TGCGCCAGCAGCCTCATTAGCTCCTACGAGCAGTACTTC. Protein product: CASSLISSYEQYF.

This clonotype was detected only a few times. This sequence joins TRBV3-1 and TRBJ2-7, with TRBD1 matching 9 bases. CDR1 and CDR2 (germline): LGHDT, YNNKEL (reference sequence). There are 15 residues in the CDR3. With 4 bases clipped from V and 0 bases from J, the junction kept 4 bases outside the gene matches. This CDR3 is CASSPGTGTSYEQYV. As DNA, the CDR3 is TGTGCCAGCAGCCCAGGGACAGGGACCTCCTACGAGCAGTACGTC.

The chain has TRBV29-1 and TRBJ2-3; TRBD2 aligns across 8 bases. V lost 8 bases, J lost 4 bases, and 8 bases stayed unmatched. This CDR3 has 13 amino acids. Germline CDR1 SQVTM, CDR2 ANQGSEA. The CDR3 here is CSMPGLEADTQYF. The CDR3 DNA sequence: TGCAGCATGCCGGGACTAGAAGCAGATACGCAGTATTTT.

The rearrangement links TRBV6-4 to TRBJ2-3, with a tentative D call TRBD2 (5 bases). The V end was cut by 2 bases, the J end by 0 bases, with 6 bases between. The CDR3 totals 14 residues. Germline CDR1 reads MRHNA; CDR2 reads SNTAGT. The CDR3 DNA reads as TGTGCCAGCAGTGACGGCGGGAGCACAGATACGCAGTATTTT. It encodes CASSDGGSTDTQYF.

The rearrangement uses TRBV28 and TRBJ2-1; TRBD2 aligns across 8 bases. V trimming: 2 bases; J trimming: 6 bases; junction bases outside the gene matches: 9. CDR1 and CDR2 from the germline V gene are MDHEN and SYDVKM. This CDR3 region has 16 residues. Here the CDR3 DNA reads TGTGCCAGCAGTTTAAGGGGGACTAGGTATGGCAATGAGCAGTTCTTC. Encoded protein: CASSLRGTRYGNEQFF.

The CDR3 region is CASTSSPNEQFF. The CDR3 coding sequence is TGTGCCAGCACAAGTTCGCCGAATGAGCAGTTCTTC. The rearrangement links TRBV3-1 to TRBJ2-1; D uncertain. Germline CDR1 is LGHDT and CDR2 is YNNKEL (reference sequence). This CDR3 spans 12 amino acids. V was clipped by 7 bases and J by 7 bases, with 11 bases between them.

CDR3 sequence reads: CASSLTSPQGTDTQYF. The CDR3 DNA follows: TGTGCCAGCAGTTTGACTAGCCCACAGGGCACAGATACGCAGTATTTT. V usage is TRBV2 and J usage is TRBJ2-3; 7 nucleotides line up with TRBD2. The CDR3 spans 16 residues. Germline V gene lookup returns CDR1 SNHLY and CDR2 FYNNEI. The V gene end was trimmed by 5 bases and the J gene end by 1 base; junction bases not matched to a gene: 9. The full variable domain, completed using reference TRBV2 and TRBJ2-3, is EPEVTQTPSHQVTQMGQEVILRCVPISNHLYFYWYRQILGQKVEFLVSFYNNEISEKSEIFDDQFSVERPDGSNFTLKIRSTKLEDSAMYFCASSLTSPQGTDTQYFGPGTRLTVL.

This clonotype was picked up many times. This sequence joins TRBV6-6 and TRBJ2-1, with D uncertain. V lost 2 bases, J lost 9 bases, and 8 bases lay in between. Germline V gene lookup returns CDR1 MNHNY and CDR2 SVGAGI (reference sequence). The CDR3 is made up of 12 amino acids. The CDR3 DNA sequence: TGTGCCAGCAGTTACACCTCCACTGAGCAGTTCTTC. Protein sequence: CASSYTSTEQFF.

Only a few counts were recorded for this clonotype. The chain combines TRBV5-8 with TRBJ2-7; TRBD2 matches 11 bases. The V gene's germline CDR1 is SGHTS and CDR2 YDEGEE. V dropped 5 bases and J dropped 0; count of bases not matched to a gene: 4. The CDR3 sequence is 15 residues long. Here the CDR3 reads CASRGLAESSYEQYF. The CDR3 DNA reads TGTGCCAGCAGGGGACTAGCGGAAAGCTCCTACGAGCAGTACTTC.

The J gene is TRBJ2-7, the V gene TRBV4-1, with TRBD2 identical over 7 bases. V was pared by 2 bases and J by 0 bases, with 7 bases of the junction left unmatched. CDR1 and CDR2 from the germline V gene are MGHRA and YSYEKL. There are 16 residues in the CDR3. CDR3 amino acids: CASSQTGTTYSYEQYF. The CDR3 nucleotides read TGCGCCAGCAGCCAAACCGGGACTACCTACTCCTACGAGCAGTACTTC.